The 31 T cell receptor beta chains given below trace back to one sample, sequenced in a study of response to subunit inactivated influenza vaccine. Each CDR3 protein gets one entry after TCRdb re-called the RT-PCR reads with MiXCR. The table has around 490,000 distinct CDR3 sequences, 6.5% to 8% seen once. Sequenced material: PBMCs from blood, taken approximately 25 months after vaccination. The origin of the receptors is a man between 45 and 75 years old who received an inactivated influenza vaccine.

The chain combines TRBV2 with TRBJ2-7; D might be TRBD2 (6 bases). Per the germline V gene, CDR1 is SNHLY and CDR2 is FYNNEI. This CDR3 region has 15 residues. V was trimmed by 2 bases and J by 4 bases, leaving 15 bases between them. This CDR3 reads CASSERGRSVYEQYF. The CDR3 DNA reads TGTGCCAGCAGTGAACGGGGGAGATCGGTATACGAGCAGTACTTC.

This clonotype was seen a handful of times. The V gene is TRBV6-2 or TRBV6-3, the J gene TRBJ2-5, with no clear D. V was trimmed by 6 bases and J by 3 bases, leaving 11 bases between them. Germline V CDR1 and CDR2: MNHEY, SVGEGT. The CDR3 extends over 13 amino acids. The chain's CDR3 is CASRTHRKETQYF. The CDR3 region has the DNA TGTGCCAGCAGGACCCACAGAAAAGAGACCCAGTACTTC.

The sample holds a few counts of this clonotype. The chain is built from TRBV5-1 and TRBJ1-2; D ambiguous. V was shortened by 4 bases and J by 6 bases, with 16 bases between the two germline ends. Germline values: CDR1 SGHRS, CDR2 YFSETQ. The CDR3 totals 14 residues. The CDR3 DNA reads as TGCGCCAGCAGCCCTACGACAAGCTTACATGGCTACACCTTC. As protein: CASSPTTSLHGYTF. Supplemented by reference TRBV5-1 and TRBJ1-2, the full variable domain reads KAGVTQTPRYLIKTRGQQVTLSCSPISGHRSVSWYQQTPGQGLQFLFEYFSETQRNKGNFPGRFSGRQFSNSRSEMNVSTLELGDSALYLCASSPTTSLHGYTFGSGTRLTVV.

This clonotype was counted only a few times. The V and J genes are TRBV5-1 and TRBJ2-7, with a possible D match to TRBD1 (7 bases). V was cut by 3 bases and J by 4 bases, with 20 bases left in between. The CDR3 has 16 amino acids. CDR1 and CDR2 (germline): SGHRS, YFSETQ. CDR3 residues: CASSSSGTEGGYEQYF. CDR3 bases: TGCGCCAGCAGCTCCTCCGGGACAGAGGGGGGATACGAGCAGTACTTC.

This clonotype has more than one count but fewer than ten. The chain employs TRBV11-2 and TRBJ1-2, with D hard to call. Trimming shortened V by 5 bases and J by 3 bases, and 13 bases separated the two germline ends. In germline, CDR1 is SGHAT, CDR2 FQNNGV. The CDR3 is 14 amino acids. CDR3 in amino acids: CASSPRADHYGYTF. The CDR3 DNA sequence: TGTGCCAGCAGCCCCCGGGCGGACCACTATGGCTACACCTTC.

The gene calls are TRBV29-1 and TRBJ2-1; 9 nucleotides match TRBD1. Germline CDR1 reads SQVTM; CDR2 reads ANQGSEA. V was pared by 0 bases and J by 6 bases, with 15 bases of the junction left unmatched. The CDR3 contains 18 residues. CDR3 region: CSVEDPPTGTGRPNEQFF. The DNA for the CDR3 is TGCAGCGTTGAAGACCCACCAACCGGGACAGGGCGTCCCAATGAGCAGTTCTTC.

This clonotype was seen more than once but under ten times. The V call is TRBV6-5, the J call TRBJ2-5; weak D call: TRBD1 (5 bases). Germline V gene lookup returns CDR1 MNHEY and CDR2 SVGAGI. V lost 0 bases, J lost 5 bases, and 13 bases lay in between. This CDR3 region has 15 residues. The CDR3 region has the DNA TGTGCCAGCAGTTACTCGAAGGGGATCGGGGAGACCCAGTACTTC. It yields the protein CASSYSKGIGETQYF.

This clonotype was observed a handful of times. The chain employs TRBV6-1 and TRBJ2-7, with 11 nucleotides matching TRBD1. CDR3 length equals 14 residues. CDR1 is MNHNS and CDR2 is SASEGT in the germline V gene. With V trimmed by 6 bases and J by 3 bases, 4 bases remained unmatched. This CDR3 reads CASRKGQGGYEQYF. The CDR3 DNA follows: TGTGCCAGCAGGAAGGGACAGGGGGGCTACGAGCAGTACTTC.

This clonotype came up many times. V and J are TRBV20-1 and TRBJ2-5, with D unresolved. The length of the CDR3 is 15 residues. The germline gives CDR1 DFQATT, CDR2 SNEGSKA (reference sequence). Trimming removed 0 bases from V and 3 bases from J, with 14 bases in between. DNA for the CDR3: TGCAGTGCTAGAGATGGCCGGGTGCCGGAAGAGACCCAGTACTTC. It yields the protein CSARDGRVPEETQYF.

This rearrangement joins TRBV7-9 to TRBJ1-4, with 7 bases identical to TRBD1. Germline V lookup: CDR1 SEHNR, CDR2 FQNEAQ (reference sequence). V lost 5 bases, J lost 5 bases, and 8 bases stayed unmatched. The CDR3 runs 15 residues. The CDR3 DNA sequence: TGTGCCAGCAGCGGCCGGACAGGCCTAAATGAAAAACTGTTTTTT. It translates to CASSGRTGLNEKLFF.

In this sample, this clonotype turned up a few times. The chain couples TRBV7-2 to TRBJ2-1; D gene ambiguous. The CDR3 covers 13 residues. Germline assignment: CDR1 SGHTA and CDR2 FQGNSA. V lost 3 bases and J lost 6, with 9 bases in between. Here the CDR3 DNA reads TGTGCCAGCAGCTTCGGGCAGACCAATGAGCAGTTCTTC. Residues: CASSFGQTNEQFF.

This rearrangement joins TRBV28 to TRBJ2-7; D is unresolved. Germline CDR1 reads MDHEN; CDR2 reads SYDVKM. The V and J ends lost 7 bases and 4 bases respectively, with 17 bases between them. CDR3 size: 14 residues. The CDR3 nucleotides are TGTGCCAGCAATCCAGCCTTAATAAGTTACGAGCAGTACTTC. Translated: CASNPALISYEQYF. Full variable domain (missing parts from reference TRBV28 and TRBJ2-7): DVKVTQSSRYLVKRTGEKVFLECVQDMDHENMFWYRQDPGLGLRLIYFSYDVKMKEKGDIPEGYSVSREKKERFSLILESASTNQTSMYLCASNPALISYEQYFGPGTRLTVT.

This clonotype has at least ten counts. The CDR3 sequence is CAISDGGGDTDTQYF. CDR3 sequence (DNA): TGTGCCATCAGTGACGGCGGGGGGGACACAGATACGCAGTATTTT. The gene calls are TRBV10-3 and TRBJ2-3; 9 nucleotides line up with TRBD2. In germline, CDR1 is ENHRY, CDR2 SYGVKD. Trimming cost V 3 bases and J 2 bases; bases outside gene matches: 3. This CDR3 comprises 15 residues.

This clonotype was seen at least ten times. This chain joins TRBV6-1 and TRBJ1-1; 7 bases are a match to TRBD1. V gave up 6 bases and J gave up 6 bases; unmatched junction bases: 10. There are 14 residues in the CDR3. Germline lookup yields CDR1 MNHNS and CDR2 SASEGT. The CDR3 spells CASRPQGWAAEAFF. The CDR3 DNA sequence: TGTGCCAGCAGGCCACAGGGGTGGGCCGCTGAAGCTTTCTTT.

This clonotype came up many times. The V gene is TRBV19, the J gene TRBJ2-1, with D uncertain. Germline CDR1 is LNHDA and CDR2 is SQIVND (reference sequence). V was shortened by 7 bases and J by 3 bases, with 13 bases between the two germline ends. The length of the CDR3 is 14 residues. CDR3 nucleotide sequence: TGTGCCAGTAATCGGGCAGACAACTACAATGAGCAGTTCTTC. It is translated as CASNRADNYNEQFF.

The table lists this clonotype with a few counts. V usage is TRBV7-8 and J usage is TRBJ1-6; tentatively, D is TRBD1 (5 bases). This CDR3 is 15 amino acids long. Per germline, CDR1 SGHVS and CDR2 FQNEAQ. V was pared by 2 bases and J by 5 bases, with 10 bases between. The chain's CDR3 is CASSLTRVHNSPLHF. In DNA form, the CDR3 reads TGTGCCAGCAGCTTAACCAGGGTGCATAATTCACCCCTCCACTTT.

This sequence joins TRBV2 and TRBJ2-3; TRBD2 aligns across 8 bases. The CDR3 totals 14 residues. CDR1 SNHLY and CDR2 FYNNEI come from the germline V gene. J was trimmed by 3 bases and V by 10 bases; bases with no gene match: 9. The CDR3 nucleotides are TGTGCCACAAAAGTAAGCGGGGGAACAGATACGCAGTATTTT. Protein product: CATKVSGGTDTQYF. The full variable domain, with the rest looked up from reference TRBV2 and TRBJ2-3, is EPEVTQTPSHQVTQMGQEVILRCVPISNHLYFYWYRQILGQKVEFLVSFYNNEISEKSEIFDDQFSVERPDGSNFTLKIRSTKLEDSAMYFCATKVSGGTDTQYFGPGTRLTVL.

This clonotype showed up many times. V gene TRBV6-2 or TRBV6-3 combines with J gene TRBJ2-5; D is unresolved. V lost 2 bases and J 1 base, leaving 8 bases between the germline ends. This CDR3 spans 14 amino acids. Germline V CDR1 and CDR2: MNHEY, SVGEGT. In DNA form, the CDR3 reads TGTGCCAGCAGTTACCGAGTAGCCCAAGAGACCCAGTACTTC. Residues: CASSYRVAQETQYF.

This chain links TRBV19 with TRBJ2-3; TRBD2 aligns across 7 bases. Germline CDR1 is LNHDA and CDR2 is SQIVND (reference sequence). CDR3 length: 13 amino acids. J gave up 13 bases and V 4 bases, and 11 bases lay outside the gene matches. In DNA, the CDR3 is TGTGCCAGTAGTACCCCCGGGACTACCAAGAAGTATTTT. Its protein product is CASSTPGTTKKYF.

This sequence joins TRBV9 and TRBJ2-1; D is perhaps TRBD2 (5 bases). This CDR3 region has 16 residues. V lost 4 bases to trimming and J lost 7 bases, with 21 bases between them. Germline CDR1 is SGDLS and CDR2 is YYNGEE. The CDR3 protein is CASSLGPGSVSNEQFF. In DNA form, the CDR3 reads TGTGCCAGCAGCCTCGGACCGGGGTCCGTTTCAAATGAGCAGTTCTTC.

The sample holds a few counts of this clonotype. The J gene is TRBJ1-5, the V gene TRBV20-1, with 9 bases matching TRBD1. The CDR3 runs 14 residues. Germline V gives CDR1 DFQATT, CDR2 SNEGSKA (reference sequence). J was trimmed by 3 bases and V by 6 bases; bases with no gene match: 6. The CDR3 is CSARTGEVNQPQHF. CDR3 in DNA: TGCAGTGCACGGACAGGGGAGGTCAATCAGCCCCAGCATTTT.

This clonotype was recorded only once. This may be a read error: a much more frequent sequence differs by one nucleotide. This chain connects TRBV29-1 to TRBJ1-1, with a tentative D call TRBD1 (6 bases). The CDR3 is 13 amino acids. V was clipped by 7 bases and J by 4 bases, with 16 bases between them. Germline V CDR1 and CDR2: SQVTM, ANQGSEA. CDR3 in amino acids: CSAWARGATEAFF. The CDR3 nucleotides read TGCAGCGCTTGGGCCAGGGGTGCCACTGAAGCTTTCTTT.

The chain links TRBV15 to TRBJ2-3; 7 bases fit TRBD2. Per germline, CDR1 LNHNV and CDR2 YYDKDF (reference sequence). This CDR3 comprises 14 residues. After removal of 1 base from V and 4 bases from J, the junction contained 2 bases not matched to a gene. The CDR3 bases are TGTGCCACCAGCAGAGGACTAGCATCAGATACGCAGTATTTT. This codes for CATSRGLASDTQYF.

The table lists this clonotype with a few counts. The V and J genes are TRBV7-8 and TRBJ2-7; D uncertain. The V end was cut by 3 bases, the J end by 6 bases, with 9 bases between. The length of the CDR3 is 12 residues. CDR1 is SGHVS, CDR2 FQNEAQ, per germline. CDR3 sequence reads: CASSFRQAEQYF. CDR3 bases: TGTGCCAGCAGCTTTAGGCAGGCCGAGCAGTACTTC.

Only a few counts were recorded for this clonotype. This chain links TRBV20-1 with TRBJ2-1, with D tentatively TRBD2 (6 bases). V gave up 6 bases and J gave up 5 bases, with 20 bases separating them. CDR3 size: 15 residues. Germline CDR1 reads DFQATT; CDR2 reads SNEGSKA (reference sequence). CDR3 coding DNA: TGCAGTGCACCCAGGTTGGCTAGCGCAAACAATGAGCAGTTCTTC. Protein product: CSAPRLASANNEQFF.

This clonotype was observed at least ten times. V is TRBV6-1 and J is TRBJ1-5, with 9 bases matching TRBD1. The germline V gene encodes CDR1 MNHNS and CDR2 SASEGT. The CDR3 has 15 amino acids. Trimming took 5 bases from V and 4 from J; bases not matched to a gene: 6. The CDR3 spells CASSTVGQGNQPQHF. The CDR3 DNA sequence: TGTGCCAGCAGTACGGTGGGACAGGGAAATCAGCCCCAGCATTTT.

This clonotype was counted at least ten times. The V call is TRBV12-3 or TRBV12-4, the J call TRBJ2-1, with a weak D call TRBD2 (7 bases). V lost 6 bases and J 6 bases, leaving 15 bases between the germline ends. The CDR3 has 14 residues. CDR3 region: CASSRGAVSNEQFF. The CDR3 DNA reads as TGTGCCAGCAGCCGGGGGGCCGTTTCCAATGAGCAGTTCTTC.

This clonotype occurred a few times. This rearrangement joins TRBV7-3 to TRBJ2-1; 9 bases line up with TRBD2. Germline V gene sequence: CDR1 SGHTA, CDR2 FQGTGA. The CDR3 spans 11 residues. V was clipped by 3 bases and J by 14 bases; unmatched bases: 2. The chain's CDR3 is CASSFRTSEFF. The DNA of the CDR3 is TGTGCCAGCAGCTTTAGGACTAGCGAGTTCTTC.

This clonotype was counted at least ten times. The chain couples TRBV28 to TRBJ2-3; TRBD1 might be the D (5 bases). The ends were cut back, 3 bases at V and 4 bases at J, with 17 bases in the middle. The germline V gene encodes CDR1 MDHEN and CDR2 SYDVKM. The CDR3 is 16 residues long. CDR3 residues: CASSLGHGWGADTQYF. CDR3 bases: TGTGCCAGCAGTTTGGGGCACGGATGGGGCGCAGATACGCAGTATTTT. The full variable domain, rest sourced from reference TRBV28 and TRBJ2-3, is DVKVTQSSRYLVKRTGEKVFLECVQDMDHENMFWYRQDPGLGLRLIYFSYDVKMKEKGDIPEGYSVSREKKERFSLILESASTNQTSMYLCASSLGHGWGADTQYFGPGTRLTVL.

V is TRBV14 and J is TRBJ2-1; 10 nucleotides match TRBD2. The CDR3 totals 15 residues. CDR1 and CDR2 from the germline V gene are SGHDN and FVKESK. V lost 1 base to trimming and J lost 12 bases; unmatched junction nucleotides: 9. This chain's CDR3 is CASSQGLAGGQGQFF. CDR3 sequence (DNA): TGTGCCAGCAGCCAAGGACTAGCGGGTGGCCAGGGGCAGTTCTTC.

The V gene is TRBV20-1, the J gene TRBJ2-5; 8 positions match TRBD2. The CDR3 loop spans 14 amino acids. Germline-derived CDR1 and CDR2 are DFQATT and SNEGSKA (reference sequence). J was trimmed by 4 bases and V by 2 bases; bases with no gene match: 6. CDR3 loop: CSARSGGATETQYF. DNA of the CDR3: TGCAGTGCTAGATCCGGGGGGGCCACAGAGACCCAGTACTTC.